The 26 T cell receptor beta chains below come from one sample, sequenced in a study of shared clonotypes between healthy human individuals. The protocol was immunoSEQ multiplex PCR, while the TCRdb copy is restricted to in-frame clones and leaves out a portion. The data hold around 700,000 clones, with approximately 79% observed a single time. Sequencing input: memory CD4+ T cells sorted from blood. The subset here: CD45RA-negative fraction. The receptors derive from a woman aged 25 to 39 in good health.

This clone was counted between two and nine times. The V call is TRBV7-9, the J call TRBJ1-3, with D uncertain. The CDR3 totals 17 residues. CDR1 SEHNR and CDR2 FQNEAQ come from the germline V gene (reference sequence). Deletions cut 4 bases from V and 0 bases from J, with 16 bases between. Written as DNA, the CDR3 is TGTGCCAGCAGCTCGTTTGGGGAGGACTCCTCTGGAAACACCATATATTTT. Amino acid sequence: CASSSFGEDSSGNTIYF.

This clone has a single count. A much larger clonotype is one base distant, so this may be a read error. The rearrangement links TRBV5-1 to TRBJ1-5, with 9 bases lining up with TRBD1. The CDR3 runs 15 residues. Germline V CDR1 and CDR2: SGHRS, YFSETQ. V trimming: 0 bases; J trimming: 5 bases; junction bases outside the gene matches: 3. CDR3 DNA sequence: TGCGCCAGCAGCTTGGGGGACAGGGACTATCAGCCCCAGCATTTT. This gives the protein CASSLGDRDYQPQHF.

The chain links TRBV28 to TRBJ2-3; the match to TRBD1 covers 8 bases. Germline V gene lookup returns CDR1 MDHEN and CDR2 SYDVKM. V dropped 7 bases and J dropped 0; count of bases not matched to a gene: 9. This CDR3 has 16 residues. The CDR3 reads CASTPRTGSSTDTQYF. The CDR3 nucleotides read TGTGCCAGCACCCCCCGGACAGGGAGCAGCACAGATACGCAGTATTTT.

CDR3 sequence (DNA): TGTGCCAGCAGTCCAGGACAGGTTTCTTACTATGGCTACACCTTC. Translating it yields CASSPGQVSYYGYTF. The chain links TRBV28 to TRBJ1-2; TRBD1 aligns across 7 bases. The CDR3 consists of 15 residues. Losses at the gene ends were 5 bases for V and 3 bases for J; bases not matched to a gene: 9. CDR1 and CDR2 (germline): MDHEN, SYDVKM.

The CDR3 loop reads CASSPQNSADTQYF. CDR3 nucleotide sequence: TGTGCCAGCTCACCGCAGAACTCCGCCGATACGCAGTATTTT. The chain carries TRBV18 and TRBJ2-3; D gene uncertain. The V and J ends lost 3 bases and 6 bases respectively, with 13 bases between them. CDR3 size: 14 residues. Germline values: CDR1 KGHSH, CDR2 LQKENI.

The chain combines TRBV30 with TRBJ1-1; D gene ambiguous. Trimming cost V 0 bases and J 3 bases, with 11 bases left between them. CDR1 is GTSNPN, CDR2 SVGIG, per germline (reference sequence). The CDR3 is made up of 14 amino acids. CDR3 DNA: TGTGCCTGGAGTGTACTCAGCTTTGACACTGAAGCTTTCTTT. This gives the protein CAWSVLSFDTEAFF.

The chain joins TRBV21-1 to TRBJ2-2; the table's D call, TRBD2, has no DNA check behind it. TRBV21-1 is a listed pseudogene. The CDR3 is 15 amino acids. This CDR3 is CASSKAEGPTGELFF. The CDR3 nucleotides are TGTGCCAGCAGCAAAGCGGAGGGACCCACCGGGGAGCTGTTTTTT.

This chain uses TRBV11-3 with TRBJ2-3; TRBD2 matches at 13 bases. The CDR3 runs 17 residues. Germline V gene sequence: CDR1 SGHNT, CDR2 YENEEA. V dropped 5 bases and J dropped 1; count of bases not matched to a gene: 6. The chain's CDR3 is CASSRGTSGMGTDTQYF. The CDR3, as DNA: TGTGCCAGCAGCCGCGGGACTAGCGGGATGGGCACAGATACGCAGTATTTT.

J is TRBJ1-5 and V is TRBV27, with D tentatively TRBD1 (5 bases). This CDR3 has 15 amino acids. V was cut by 7 bases and J by 1 base, with 14 bases left in between. The germline V gene encodes CDR1 MNHEY and CDR2 SMNVEV (reference sequence). CDR3 in DNA: TGTGCCAGCACTGGAACAGGAGGGAGCAATCAGCCCCAGCATTTT. Protein: CASTGTGGSNQPQHF.

This clone was counted a single time. The chain has TRBV28 and TRBJ2-5, with D possibly being TRBD1 (6 bases). This CDR3 contains 16 residues. CDR1 is MDHEN, CDR2 SYDVKM, per germline. V lost 3 bases, J lost 3 bases, and 17 bases lay in between. The DNA of the CDR3 is TGTGCCAGCAGTTTCCGGACGGGGACACCGAAAGAGACCCAGTACTTC. It specifies CASSFRTGTPKETQYF.

This chain connects TRBV4-1 to TRBJ2-1, with D perhaps TRBD1 (6 bases). Trimming shortened V by 0 bases and J by 1 base, and 7 bases separated the two germline ends. CDR1 and CDR2 from the germline V gene are MGHRA and YSYEKL. This CDR3 is 15 amino acids long. In DNA form, the CDR3 reads TGCGCCAGCAGCCAAGATGGGACATCCTACAATGAGCAGTTCTTC. Translating it yields CASSQDGTSYNEQFF.

The V and J genes are TRBV6-6 and TRBJ2-1, with 7 bases lining up with TRBD1. V lost 7 bases to trimming and J lost 16 bases; unmatched junction nucleotides: 19. This CDR3 spans 14 amino acids. Germline assignment: CDR1 MNHNY and CDR2 SVGAGI (reference sequence). The CDR3 here is CASTTQPGQTTVFF. CDR3 DNA sequence: TGTGCCAGCACTACACAACCGGGACAGACTACAGTTTTCTTC.

The V call is TRBV30, the J call TRBJ1-1; 10 nucleotides line up with TRBD1. Trimming took 4 bases from V and 5 from J; bases not matched to a gene: 10. Germline CDR1 GTSNPN, CDR2 SVGIG (reference sequence). The CDR3 covers 15 residues. CDR3 sequence: CAWNRPGTGDTEAFF. CDR3 in DNA: TGTGCCTGGAACCGTCCTGGGACAGGGGATACTGAAGCTTTCTTT.

This clone was seen repeatedly, ten times or more. V is TRBV4-1 and J is TRBJ1-5; maybe TRBD1 (6 bases). This CDR3 has 18 amino acids. V was pared by 5 bases and J by 0 bases, with 20 bases between. Germline assignment: CDR1 MGHRA and CDR2 YSYEKL. This chain's CDR3 is CASSSRDIEGISNQPQHF. In nucleotides, the CDR3 is TGCGCCAGCAGCTCCCGGGACATCGAAGGGATTAGCAATCAGCCCCAGCATTTT.

The gene calls are TRBV7-9 and TRBJ2-6; 9 bases match TRBD2. With V trimmed by 4 bases and J by 2 bases, 9 bases remained unmatched. Germline loops: CDR1 SEHNR, CDR2 FQNEAQ (reference sequence). The CDR3 is made up of 18 amino acids. The CDR3: CASSSGTSFTTGANVLTF. The CDR3 DNA reads as TGTGCCAGCAGCTCCGGGACTAGCTTCACGACTGGGGCCAACGTCCTGACTTTC.

This clone was observed a few times. This chain joins TRBV28 and TRBJ1-5; D unclear. CDR1 is MDHEN, CDR2 SYDVKM, per germline. The CDR3 runs 12 residues. Trimming shortened V by 6 bases and J by 7 bases, and 10 bases separated the two germline ends. The CDR3 nucleotides read TGTGCCAGCAGACAGTCCGGACAGCCCCAGCATTTT. Protein sequence: CASRQSGQPQHF.

This chain connects TRBV7-9 to TRBJ2-6; D is possibly TRBD2 (6 bases). The CDR3 sequence is 19 residues long. Trimming took off 2 bases at V and 0 bases at J, with 17 bases between the two ends. Germline V gives CDR1 SEHNR, CDR2 FQNEAQ (reference sequence). The CDR3: CASSLMNLRGSSGANVLTF. The CDR3 DNA follows: TGTGCCAGCAGCTTAATGAACCTACGGGGGTCCTCTGGGGCCAACGTCCTGACTTTC.

This clone showed up just a few times. The rearrangement joins TRBV18 to TRBJ1-2, with unresolved D. The CDR3 is 17 amino acids. V lost 8 bases and J lost 0, with 22 bases in between. Per the germline V gene, CDR1 is KGHSH and CDR2 is LQKENI. CDR3 nucleotide sequence: TGTGCCAGCACCCATTCCTCACGCGACGGAGCTAACTATGGCTACACCTTC. It translates to CASTHSSRDGANYGYTF.

This clone has just a few counts. The chain joins TRBV27 to TRBJ2-1; 8 positions match TRBD2. The trim removed 0 bases at V and 12 bases at J, leaving 16 bases unmatched. The CDR3 totals 17 residues. Per the germline V gene, CDR1 is MNHEY and CDR2 is SMNVEV (reference sequence). The CDR3 spells CASSLSLTGLAGGGQFF. CDR3 DNA: TGTGCCAGCAGTTTATCGCTCACGGGACTCGCGGGAGGTGGGCAGTTCTTC.

The V and J genes are TRBV19 and TRBJ2-5; the D gene is possibly TRBD1 (5 bases). The DNA end is a closer match to TRBJ2-7, so the J assignment may be wrong. Germline V gene data show CDR1 as LNHDA and CDR2 as SQIVND (reference sequence). The CDR3 contains 13 residues. The CDR3 loop is CASSRTGWAEQYF. The CDR3, as DNA: TGTGCCAGTAGTAGAACAGGTTGGGCCGAGCAGTACTTC.

This clone has a count of ten or more. V usage is TRBV5-1 and J usage is TRBJ2-7, with D maybe TRBD2 (6 bases). The CDR3 has 14 amino acids. Trimming removed 4 bases at V and 2 bases at J, with 13 bases between. The germline V gene has CDR1 SGHRS and CDR2 YFSETQ. The CDR3 protein is CASSRGGETYEQYF. As DNA, the CDR3 is TGCGCCAGCAGCCGAGGAGGGGAGACCTACGAGCAGTACTTC. The variable domain in full, with the rest retrieved from reference TRBV5-1 and TRBJ2-7, is KAGVTQTPRYLIKTRGQQVTLSCSPISGHRSVSWYQQTPGQGLQFLFEYFSETQRNKGNFPGRFSGRQFSNSRSEMNVSTLELGDSALYLCASSRGGETYEQYFGPGTRLTVT.

The rearrangement uses TRBV9 and TRBJ2-2, with unresolved D. The germline gives CDR1 SGDLS, CDR2 YYNGEE. This CDR3 is 14 amino acids long. Trimming stripped 4 bases from V and 2 bases from J, with 9 bases between. CDR3 DNA sequence: TGTGCCAGCAGCCCCCGGGCCAACACCGGGGAGCTGTTTTTT. Residues: CASSPRANTGELFF.

V gene TRBV28 combines with J gene TRBJ2-7; 7 bases map to TRBD1. The ends lost 3 bases at V and 2 bases at J; junction bases unmatched: 4. Germline V gene lookup returns CDR1 MDHEN and CDR2 SYDVKM. This CDR3 contains 14 residues. The CDR3 sequence is CASSLGQRPYEQYF. The CDR3 DNA reads as TGTGCCAGCAGTTTGGGACAGCGACCCTACGAGCAGTACTTC.

The chain uses TRBV11-3 and TRBJ2-5; D possibly corresponds to TRBD1 (6 bases). Near its end, the DNA agrees better with TRBJ2-7, so the J call may be wrong. The CDR3 has 13 amino acids. Germline lookup yields CDR1 SGHNT and CDR2 YENEEA. CDR3 protein: CASSRLQGYEQYF. CDR3 DNA sequence: TGTGCCAGCAGCCGTTTACAGGGCTACGAGCAGTACTTC.

This chain joins TRBV4-1 and TRBJ1-1; D not resolved. The CDR3 length is 15 residues. The V gene's germline CDR1 is MGHRA and CDR2 YSYEKL. V was shortened by 0 bases and J by 1 base, with 9 bases between the two germline ends. The CDR3 loop reads CASSQESIGNTEAFF. In DNA form, the CDR3 reads TGCGCCAGCAGCCAAGAAAGCATCGGGAACACTGAAGCTTTCTTT.

The chain combines TRBV15 with TRBJ2-1; 8 bases map to TRBD1. The CDR3 totals 13 residues. V shed 1 base and J 10 bases; nucleotides not matched to a gene: 3. The germline CDR1 and CDR2 sequences are LNHNV and YYDKDF (reference sequence). The CDR3 protein is CATSRGRGREQFF. CDR3 coding DNA: TGTGCCACCAGCAGAGGCAGGGGGCGGGAGCAGTTCTTC.